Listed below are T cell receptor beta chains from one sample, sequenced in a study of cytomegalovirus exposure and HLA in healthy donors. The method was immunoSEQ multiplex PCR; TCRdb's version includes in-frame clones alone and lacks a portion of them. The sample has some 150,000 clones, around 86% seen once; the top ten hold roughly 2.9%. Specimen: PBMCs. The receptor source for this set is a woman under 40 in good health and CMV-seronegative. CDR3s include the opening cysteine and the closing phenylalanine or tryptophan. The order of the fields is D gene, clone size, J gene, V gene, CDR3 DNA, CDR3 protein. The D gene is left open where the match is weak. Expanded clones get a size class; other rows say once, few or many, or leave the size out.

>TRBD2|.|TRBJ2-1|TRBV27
TGTGCCAGCAGTCAGCCGGGACTAGCGGGCAGTGAAGGGTTTGAGCAGTTCTTC
CASSQPGLAGSEGFEQFF
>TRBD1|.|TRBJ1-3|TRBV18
TGTGCCAGCTCACCGGGAACCGGGACAGGTGTAGGAAACACCATATATTTT
CASSPGTGTGVGNTIYF
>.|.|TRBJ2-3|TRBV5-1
TGCGCCAGCAGCCCCGGGACTAGCACAGATACGCAGTATTTT
CASSPGTSTDTQYF
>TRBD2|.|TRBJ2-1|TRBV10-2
TGCGCCAGCAGTGTGCTAGCGGGAGGCAATGAGCAGTTCTTC
CASSVLAGGNEQFF
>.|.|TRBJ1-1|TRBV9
TGTGCCAGCAGCCGATTCGACAGGGAAGCTTTCTTT
CASSRFDREAFF
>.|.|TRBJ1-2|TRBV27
TGTGCCAGCAGTTTAGGGAGCAACTATGGCTACACCTTC
CASSLGSNYGYTF
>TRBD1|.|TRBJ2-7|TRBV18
TGTGCCAGCTCCCTCGACAGGGCCACCGATTACGAGCAGTACTTC
CASSLDRATDYEQYF
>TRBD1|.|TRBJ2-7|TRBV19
TGTGTCAGTAGTATAGGACAGGCGAAGAGCTACGAGCAGTACTTC
CVSSIGQAKSYEQYF
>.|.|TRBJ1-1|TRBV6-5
TGTGCCAGCAGTTACCCTACTGAAGCTTTCTTT
CASSYPTEAFF
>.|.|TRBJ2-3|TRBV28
TGTGCCAGCAGTTTACTAGCGATGCATAGCACAGATACGCAGTATTTT
CASSLLAMHSTDTQYF
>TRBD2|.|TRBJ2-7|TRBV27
TGTGCCAGCAGCACTAAGACTAGCGGGGGTACCTACGAGCAGTACTTC
CASSTKTSGGTYEQYF
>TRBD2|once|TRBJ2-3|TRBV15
TGTGCCACCAGCAATCCTAGCGGGGGGACAGATACGCAGTATTTT
CATSNPSGGTDTQYF
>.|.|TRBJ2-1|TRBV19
TGTGCCAGTAGTATAGTCTACAGCAGGTATGAGCAGTTCTTC
CASSIVYSRYEQFF
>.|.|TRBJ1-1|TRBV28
TGTGCCAGCACCTCATTAGGGTCCCCGGGAACTGAAGCTTTCTTT
CASTSLGSPGTEAFF
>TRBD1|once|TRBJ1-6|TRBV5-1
TGCGCCAGCAGCTTGGAGTACGGGACAGGGGTTCAATCACCCCTCCACTTT
CASSLEYGTGVQSPLHF
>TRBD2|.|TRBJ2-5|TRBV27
TGTGCCAGCAGTACACTAGCGGGTCGCTGGAGGGAGCAGTACTTC
CASSTLAGRWREQYF
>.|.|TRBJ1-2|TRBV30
TGTGCCTGGAGTCCCAGGGTAGCTAACTATGGCTACACCTTC
CAWSPRVANYGYTF
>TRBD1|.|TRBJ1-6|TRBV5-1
TGCGCCAGCAGCTTGGGTAGACAGGGGGCGGTGGATCCCCTCCACTTT
CASSLGRQGAVDPLHF
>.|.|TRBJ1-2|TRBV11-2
TGTGCCAGCAGCCCCCGGGGGAGGTGGGACTATGGCTACACCTTC
CASSPRGRWDYGYTF
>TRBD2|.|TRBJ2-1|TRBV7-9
TGTGCCAGCAGCAGAGGACTAGCGGTCTCCTACAATGAGCAGTTCTTC
CASSRGLAVSYNEQFF